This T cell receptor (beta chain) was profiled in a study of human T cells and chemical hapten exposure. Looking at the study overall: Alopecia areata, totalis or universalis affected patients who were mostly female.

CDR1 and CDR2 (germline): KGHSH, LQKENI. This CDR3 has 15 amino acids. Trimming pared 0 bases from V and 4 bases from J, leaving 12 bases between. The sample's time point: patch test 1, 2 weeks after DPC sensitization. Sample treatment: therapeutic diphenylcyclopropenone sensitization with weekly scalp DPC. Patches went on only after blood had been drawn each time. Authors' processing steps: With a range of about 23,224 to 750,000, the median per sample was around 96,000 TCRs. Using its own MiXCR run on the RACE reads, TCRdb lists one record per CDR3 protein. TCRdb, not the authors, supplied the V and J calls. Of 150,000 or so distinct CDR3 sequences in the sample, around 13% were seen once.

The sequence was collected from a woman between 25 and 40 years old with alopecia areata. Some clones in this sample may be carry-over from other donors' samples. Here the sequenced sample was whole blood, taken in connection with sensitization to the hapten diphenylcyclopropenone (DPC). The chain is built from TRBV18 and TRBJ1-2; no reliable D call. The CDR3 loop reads CASSPPVQKIYGYTF. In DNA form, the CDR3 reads TGTGCCAGCTCACCACCGGTACAGAAGATCTATGGCTACACCTTC.